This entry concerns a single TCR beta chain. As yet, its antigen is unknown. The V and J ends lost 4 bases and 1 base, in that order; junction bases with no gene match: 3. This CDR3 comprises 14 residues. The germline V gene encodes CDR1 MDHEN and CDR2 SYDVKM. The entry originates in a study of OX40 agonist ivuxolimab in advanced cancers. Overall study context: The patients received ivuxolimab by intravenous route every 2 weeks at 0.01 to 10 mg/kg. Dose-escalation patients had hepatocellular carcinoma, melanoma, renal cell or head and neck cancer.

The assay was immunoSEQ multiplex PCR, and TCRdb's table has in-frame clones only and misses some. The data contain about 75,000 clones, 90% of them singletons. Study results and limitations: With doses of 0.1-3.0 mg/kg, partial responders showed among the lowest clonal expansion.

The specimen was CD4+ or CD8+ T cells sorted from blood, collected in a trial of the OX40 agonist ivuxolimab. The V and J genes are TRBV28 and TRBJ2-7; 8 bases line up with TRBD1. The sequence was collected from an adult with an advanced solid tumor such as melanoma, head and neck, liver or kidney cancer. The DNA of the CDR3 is TGTGCCAGCAGTTCCCAGGGGGCATCCTACGAGCAGTACTTC. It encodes CASSSQGASYEQYF.